These 19 T cell receptor beta chains originate from one sample sequenced in a study of shared clonotypes between healthy human individuals. This table comes from immunoSEQ multiplex PCR, and its TCRdb copy is limited to in-frame clones, with some not included. The table lists approximately 590,000 clones, 95% to 96% of them singletons. The naive CD8 population came from CD45RO-negative cells selected for CCR7, without terminally differentiated effector memory CD45RA+ cells. Sequencing was performed on naive CD8+ T cells sorted from blood. Receptor source: a woman aged 25 to 45 in good health.

The rearrangement links TRBV9 to TRBJ2-7, with 8 bases that match TRBD2. Trimming at V came to 4 bases and at J to 3 bases, leaving 9 bases not matched to a gene. The CDR3 spans 15 residues. CDR1 is SGDLS and CDR2 is YYNGEE in the germline V gene. In DNA, the CDR3 is TGTGCCAGCAGCCCCGGGAGGGTGCCTTACTACGAGCAGTACTTC. Its protein is CASSPGRVPYYEQYF.

The chain employs TRBV28 and TRBJ2-5, with D perhaps TRBD1 (6 bases). Per germline, CDR1 MDHEN and CDR2 SYDVKM. Trimming took off 1 base at V and 2 bases at J, with 8 bases between the two ends. The CDR3 is 14 amino acids. This CDR3 is CASSLSGTQETQYF. The CDR3 DNA follows: TGTGCCAGCAGTTTATCCGGGACACAAGAGACCCAGTACTTC.

As regards this clone: Other DNA sequences in this sample translate to the same CDR3. The chain recombines TRBV28 with TRBJ1-1; 8 positions match TRBD1. There are 14 residues in the CDR3. Germline-derived CDR1 and CDR2 are MDHEN and SYDVKM. Trimming took 5 bases from V and 3 from J; bases not matched to a gene: 5. CDR3 nucleotides: TGTGCCAGCAGTCCAGGGGGCGAAGACACTGAAGCTTTCTTT. Residues: CASSPGGEDTEAFF. Complete variable domain (other parts from reference TRBV28 and TRBJ1-1): DVKVTQSSRYLVKRTGEKVFLECVQDMDHENMFWYRQDPGLGLRLIYFSYDVKMKEKGDIPEGYSVSREKKERFSLILESASTNQTSMYLCASSPGGEDTEAFFGQGTRLTVV.

The chain employs TRBV28 and TRBJ1-5; tentatively, D is TRBD1 (5 bases). The ends were cut back, 6 bases at V and 3 bases at J, with 9 bases in the middle. The germline gives CDR1 MDHEN, CDR2 SYDVKM. The CDR3 covers 13 residues. The CDR3 region is CASRRGFNQPQHF. CDR3 bases: TGTGCCAGCAGGAGGGGCTTCAATCAGCCCCAGCATTTT.

Worth noting for this clone: Other DNA sequences in the sample encode the same CDR3. V gene TRBV15 combines with J gene TRBJ2-2; D unclear. Germline V gives CDR1 LNHNV, CDR2 YYDKDF (reference sequence). Trimming removed 1 base at V and 7 bases at J, with 4 bases between. The length of the CDR3 is 12 residues. CDR3 in DNA: TGTGCCACCAGCAGAGGGGACGGGGAGCTGTTTTTT. This translates into CATSRGDGELFF.

The chain combines TRBV29-1 with TRBJ2-3; D gene ambiguous. With 0 bases removed from V and 1 base from J, the gap between germline ends came to 11 bases. Germline values: CDR1 SQVTM, CDR2 ANQGSEA. The CDR3 extends over 15 amino acids. DNA for the CDR3: TGCAGCGTTGAAGATCTTCCCCCCCGCACAGATACGCAGTATTTT. Protein sequence: CSVEDLPPRTDTQYF.

This chain joins TRBV4-1 and TRBJ2-5; 7 bases align to TRBD2. The CDR3 has 15 residues. The germline CDR1 and CDR2 sequences are MGHRA and YSYEKL. The trim removed 0 bases at V and 5 bases at J, leaving 6 bases unmatched. CDR3 sequence: CASSQDRGSFETQYF. CDR3 nucleotide sequence: TGCGCCAGCAGCCAAGATCGCGGGAGTTTCGAGACCCAGTACTTC.

The V call is TRBV5-1, the J call TRBJ2-7, with 9 positions matching TRBD1. The germline V gene encodes CDR1 SGHRS and CDR2 YFSETQ. Trimming removed 4 bases from V and 0 bases from J; junction bases left unmatched: 2. The CDR3 extends over 14 amino acids. CDR3 nucleotides: TGCGCCAGCAGCGGGACAGGGACCTCCTACGAGCAGTACTTC. Amino acid sequence: CASSGTGTSYEQYF.

This clone was counted a few times. V is TRBV9 and J is TRBJ2-2; D possibly uses TRBD1 or TRBD2 (6 bases each). From germline, CDR1 is SGDLS and CDR2 YYNGEE. The CDR3 length is 15 residues. Deletions cut 5 bases from V and 1 base from J, with 12 bases between. The CDR3 is CASRGGRQNTGELFF. The CDR3 bases are TGTGCCAGCAGGGGGGGCAGGCAGAACACCGGGGAGCTGTTTTTT.

The chain employs TRBV7-9 and TRBJ2-5; 11 positions match TRBD1. There are 17 residues in the CDR3. CDR1 is SEHNR and CDR2 is FQNEAQ in the germline V gene (reference sequence). With V trimmed by 0 bases and J by 5 bases, 8 bases remained unmatched. CDR3 nucleotide sequence: TGTGCCAGCAGCTTAGCGAGGACAGGGGGCGGTTGGGAGACCCAGTACTTC. Encoded protein: CASSLARTGGGWETQYF.

The chain employs TRBV4-1 and TRBJ2-7; 7 bases line up with TRBD1. J gave up 3 bases and V 0 bases, and 8 bases lay outside the gene matches. From germline, CDR1 is MGHRA and CDR2 YSYEKL. The CDR3 length is 16 residues. In DNA form, the CDR3 reads TGCGCCAGCAGCCAAGAATTCCGGACAGGTAACTACGAGCAGTACTTC. The encoded protein is CASSQEFRTGNYEQYF.

This chain joins TRBV9 and TRBJ2-1; D is unresolved. This CDR3 has 17 residues. The V gene's germline CDR1 is SGDLS and CDR2 YYNGEE. The V end was cut by 3 bases, the J end by 7 bases, with 23 bases between. The CDR3 loop reads CASSDEPPDLKENEQFF. CDR3 coding DNA: TGTGCCAGCAGCGACGAACCTCCGGACCTCAAAGAGAATGAGCAGTTCTTC.

The chain couples TRBV29-1 to TRBJ2-4, with no clear D. The V and J ends lost 2 bases and 1 base respectively, with 18 bases between them. This CDR3 comprises 17 residues. CDR1 and CDR2 (germline): SQVTM, ANQGSEA. CDR3: CSVEKWTRKEAKNIQYF. CDR3 nucleotides: TGCAGCGTTGAAAAATGGACGAGAAAGGAGGCCAAAAACATTCAGTACTTC.

The J gene is TRBJ2-2, the V gene TRBV4-1; 8 bases are a match to TRBD1. The junction had 1 base not matched to a gene; V was cut back by 0 bases and J by 1 base. The CDR3 sequence is 16 residues long. Germline CDR1 reads MGHRA; CDR2 reads YSYEKL. This chain's CDR3 is CASSQDGQGNTGELFF. As DNA, the CDR3 is TGCGCCAGCAGCCAAGATGGACAGGGGAACACCGGGGAGCTGTTTTTT.

This rearrangement joins TRBV4-1 to TRBJ1-1, with 8 bases that match TRBD1. Germline loops: CDR1 MGHRA, CDR2 YSYEKL. The CDR3 loop spans 19 amino acids. Trimming took 5 bases from V and 2 from J; bases not matched to a gene: 19. This CDR3 reads CASSFQTEDRGIHNTEAFF. The CDR3 DNA follows: TGCGCCAGCAGCTTTCAAACAGAAGACAGGGGCATACATAACACTGAAGCTTTCTTT.

The chain is built from TRBV15 and TRBJ2-2; no clear D gene. Germline V gene sequence: CDR1 LNHNV, CDR2 YYDKDF (reference sequence). The germline V and J ends were trimmed by 1 base and 0 bases, with 9 bases remaining between them. The CDR3 length is 16 residues. In DNA, the CDR3 is TGTGCCACCAGCAGAGCCTACGGGCCGAACACCGGGGAGCTGTTTTTT. This translates into CATSRAYGPNTGELFF.

V gene TRBV28 combines with J gene TRBJ1-2; D gene ambiguous. Germline V gene data show CDR1 as MDHEN and CDR2 as SYDVKM. V was shortened by 2 bases and J by 4 bases, with 11 bases between the two germline ends. CDR3 size: 14 residues. The CDR3 DNA follows: TGTGCCAGCAGTTTAATCTTGGAGCCCTATGGCTACACCTTC. Protein product: CASSLILEPYGYTF.

The J gene is TRBJ2-5, the V gene TRBV13; 9 nucleotides agree with TRBD2. Germline CDR1 PRHDT, CDR2 FYEKMQ (reference sequence). The ends lost 5 bases at V and 5 bases at J; junction bases unmatched: 15. The CDR3 spans 17 residues. The CDR3 sequence: CASSRNSGSVAWETQYF. The DNA for the CDR3 is TGTGCCAGCAGCCGGAATAGCGGGAGTGTGGCTTGGGAGACCCAGTACTTC. The full variable domain, its missing parts supplied by reference TRBV13 and TRBJ2-5, is AAGVIQSPRHLIKEKRETATLKCYPIPRHDTVYWYQQGPGQDPQFLISFYEKMQSDKGSIPDRFSAQQFSDYHSELNMSSLELGDSALYFCASSRNSGSVAWETQYFGPGTRLLVL.

This rearrangement joins TRBV7-9 to TRBJ2-7; 8 positions match TRBD1. The ends lost 5 bases at V and 4 bases at J; junction bases unmatched: 4. The germline CDR1 and CDR2 sequences are SEHNR and FQNEAQ (reference sequence). The CDR3 runs to 13 residues. The CDR3 DNA reads TGTGCCAGCAGCACAGGGGGACAATACGAGCAGTACTTC. Protein product: CASSTGGQYEQYF.